This entry describes one TCR beta chain. Seattle cases were enrolled at active infection and followed longitudinally. Authors' processing steps: Amplification from reference gene primers served as the basis for estimated nucleated cell counts. TCRdb keeps only in-frame clones here, not all; method: immunoSEQ multiplex PCR. For V, J and clone size, that table is used; D and trimming come from the DNA. Of fewer than 300,000 clones detected, roughly 80% appear once; the ten largest clones hold 15% to 18%. This specimen belongs to a study of blood T cell repertoires in COVID-19. About the study: Sites in the United States, Italy and Spain provided acute and convalescent COVID-19 samples. Nucleic acid was either cDNA or gDNA, and it came from T cells, B-cell-depleted T cells, or PBMCs.

This sequence was found in a person aged 65-85 years with COVID-19, enrolled during active disease. The source material was peripheral blood.

This CDR3 is CASSIPGQGSRQFF. In DNA, the CDR3 is TGTGCCAGCAGTATACCGGGACAGGGTTCCCGGCAGTTCTTC. This chain connects TRBV6-5 to TRBJ2-1, with 9 bases matching TRBD1. The CDR3 is 14 amino acids. Trimming removed 5 bases from V and 12 bases from J; junction bases left unmatched: 11. Looked up from germline, CDR1 is MNHEY and CDR2 is SVGAGI.